A selection of T cell receptor beta chains follows, all from one sample in a study of blood T cell repertoires in COVID-19. Sequencing used immunoSEQ multiplex PCR; TCRdb keeps in-frame clones, though not all of them. The data hold around 50,000 clones, with more than 75% observed a single time. Source material: peripheral blood. These receptors all stem from a man aged 50 to 60 with active COVID-19. CDR3s include the opening cysteine and the closing phenylalanine or tryptophan. A D gene is named only where the DNA matches it firmly. Size is omitted from some rows. Given values are once, few, many or a class for expanded clones.

DNA	CDR3	J	V	size	D
TGTGCCAGCAGTTTTGTCGGGACACAATACAATGAGCAGTTCTTC	CASSFVGTQYNEQFF	TRBJ2-1	TRBV27	-	-
TGTGCCAGCCGCCTCTCCGGGACACCCTACGAGCAGTACTTC	CASRLSGTPYEQYF	TRBJ2-7	TRBV27	-	-
TGCAGCGTTGAAGCTAAGGAGGGGGGGGGAATGTATGGCTACACCTTC	CSVEAKEGGGMYGYTF	TRBJ1-2	TRBV29-1	-	-
TGTGCCAGCGGGAGGGGACCCACGGATACGCAGTATTTT	CASGRGPTDTQYF	TRBJ2-3	TRBV18	-	TRBD2
TGTGCCAGCAGGTTGGACGGTTCACCCCTCCACTTT	CASRLDGSPLHF	TRBJ1-6	TRBV5-4	few	-
TGTGCCAGTGGGGCGTACAATGAGCAGTTCTTC	CASGAYNEQFF	TRBJ2-1	TRBV14	-	-
TGTGCCAGCTCACCACGAGGGGGAAATCAGCCCCAGCATTTT	CASSPRGGNQPQHF	TRBJ1-5	TRBV18	few	-
TGCAGCGCTCTAATTGACAGGGATTATCACACAGATACGCAGTATTTT	CSALIDRDYHTDTQYF	TRBJ2-3	TRBV29-1	-	TRBD1
TGTGCCAGCAGACCGAGGCTGAGTGGATCAGAGACCCAGTACTTC	CASRPRLSGSETQYF	TRBJ2-5	TRBV27	-	-
TGTGCCAGCATCCCCCCGGGGTTTGATACGCAGTATTTT	CASIPPGFDTQYF	TRBJ2-3	TRBV11-1	-	-
TGCAGCGTTGAAGTTCAAGGGCGACAGGGGCGAGACTCCTACGAGCAGTACTTC	CSVEVQGRQGRDSYEQYF	TRBJ2-7	TRBV29-1	-	TRBD1
TGCGCCAGTCCCCCCCGGGACAGGGGTAGGGAGACCCAGTACTTC	CASPPRDRGRETQYF	TRBJ2-5	TRBV23-1	-	TRBD1
TGTGCCAGCAGTTGGGCGGGACTAGCTTCCAATGAGCAGTTCTTC	CASSWAGLASNEQFF	TRBJ2-1	TRBV6-2/TRBV6-3	-	TRBD2
TGTGCCAGCAGTCCCGGGACTAGCGGGGACAAGACCCAGTACTTC	CASSPGTSGDKTQYF	TRBJ2-5	TRBV6-5	-	TRBD2
TGTGCCAGCAGCTCCCAGACAGGGGATGAGCAGTTCTTC	CASSSQTGDEQFF	TRBJ2-1	TRBV7-3	-	TRBD1
TGTGCCAGTAGTAACACCGGGACAGCGAACACCGGGGAGCTGTTTTTT	CASSNTGTANTGELFF	TRBJ2-2	TRBV19	once	TRBD1
TGTGCCAGCTCACCACAGACAGAGAACACCGGGGAGCTGTTTTTT	CASSPQTENTGELFF	TRBJ2-2	TRBV18	-	-
TGTGCCAGCAGTTACTCAGACAGGGTTACGTATGGCTACACCTTC	CASSYSDRVTYGYTF	TRBJ1-2	TRBV6-2/TRBV6-3	-	TRBD1
TGTGCCAGCAGCCCGGGACTAGCGGGGCAAGAGACCCAGTACTTC	CASSPGLAGQETQYF	TRBJ2-5	TRBV5-4	-	TRBD2
TGCGCCAGCAGACAGACAGGGAACCTCTATGGGTACACCTTC	CASRQTGNLYGYTF	TRBJ1-2	TRBV10-2	-	TRBD1
TGTGCCAGCAGTTTGGGGCCTTCGACAGCCGGGGGCTACACCTTC	CASSLGPSTAGGYTF	TRBJ1-2	TRBV5-5	-	-
TGTGCCAGCTCACCAAGCGGGACAGGGGCTGGGGCCAACGTCCTGACTTTC	CASSPSGTGAGANVLTF	TRBJ2-6	TRBV18	-	TRBD1
TGTGCCAGCACACAAGGACAGTCGAGCAATCAGCCCCAGCATTTT	CASTQGQSSNQPQHF	TRBJ1-5	TRBV7-2	-	-
TGTGCCGGACACCTACAGGGGGCAGGCAATGAGCAGTTCTTC	CAGHLQGAGNEQFF	TRBJ2-1	TRBV27	-	TRBD1
TGTGCCAGCAGCTCTCGCTACGAGCAGTACTTC	CASSSRYEQYF	TRBJ2-7	TRBV7-9	few	-
TGTGCCAGCAGCGTAGCCCCGGCTAGCGCGTCCCAGTACTTC	CASSVAPASASQYF	TRBJ2-5	TRBV9	-	-
TGTGCCACCAGTGACGATCCGGGACAGGGAAGGTTCGTCGGGGAGCTGTTTTTT	CATSDDPGQGRFVGELFF	TRBJ2-2	TRBV24-1	-	TRBD1
TGTGCCACCAGCGGCGGGGACTCCCGGCCCGGGGAGCTGTTTTTT	CATSGGDSRPGELFF	TRBJ2-2	TRBV24-1	-	-
TGTGCCAGCAGTTTAATCCCAGAAACTGAAGCTTTCTTT	CASSLIPETEAFF	TRBJ1-1	TRBV27	-	-
TGTGCCACCACGCCGGTGGAGGGGGCTAGGACCGGGGAGCTGTTTTTT	CATTPVEGARTGELFF	TRBJ2-2	TRBV15	large	-
TGTGCCAGCAGCTTCAGTGTCTCTGGAAACACCATATATTTT	CASSFSVSGNTIYF	TRBJ1-3	TRBV7-2	few	-
TGTGCCAGCAGTCGCCCCCCCCTGGGGGACGTGGCCGGGGGGCTGTTTTTT	CASSRPPLGDVAGGLFF	TRBJ2-2	TRBV28	-	-
TGTGCCGCCGGTAGCAGCTCCTACGAGCAGTACTTC	CAAGSSSYEQYF	TRBJ2-7	TRBV24-1	-	-
TGTGCCAGCAGCGCCGGGACAACCACCTACGAGCAGTACTTC	CASSAGTTTYEQYF	TRBJ2-7	TRBV5-6	-	-
TGTGCCAGCACCGAGGGTGTCGGAAACACCATATATTTT	CASTEGVGNTIYF	TRBJ1-3	TRBV9	-	-
TGCGCCACCAGGGGAACCGGGTCTAGCGGGGGTAGCTCCTACGAGCAGTACTTC	CATRGTGSSGGSSYEQYF	TRBJ2-7	TRBV10-2	-	TRBD2
TGTGCCAGCAGCTATACACCGGGACAGGGGGACACTGAAGCTTTCTTT	CASSYTPGQGDTEAFF	TRBJ1-1	TRBV6-2/TRBV6-3	-	TRBD1
TGTGCCAGCAGCCTACGCCGAGGGACTAGCGGCTCCTACAATGAGCAGTTCTTC	CASSLRRGTSGSYNEQFF	TRBJ2-1	TRBV7-3	-	TRBD2
TGTGCCAGCAGCTTGGTAGGACGGGGTAGCAATCAGCCCCAGCATTTT	CASSLVGRGSNQPQHF	TRBJ1-5	TRBV5-6	once	-
TGTGCCAGCAGCTTAGGATCGGCAGGCTATGGCTACACCTTC	CASSLGSAGYGYTF	TRBJ1-2	TRBV7-9	-	-
TGTGCCAGCAGCTGGGGGGGGAACAGGAACACTGAAGCTTTCTTT	CASSWGGNRNTEAFF	TRBJ1-1	TRBV11-2	-	-
TGTGCCAGCAGTTTGGTCGGGGGAGGCACTGAAGCTTTCTTT	CASSLVGGGTEAFF	TRBJ1-1	TRBV28	-	-
TGTGCCACTCGGGGTGCCGGTCAGCCCCAGCATTTT	CATRGAGQPQHF	TRBJ1-5	TRBV2	-	-
TGTGCCAGCAGCCAAGAGGGTAGCGGGAGTTATCGAGAGCAGTTCTTC	CASSQEGSGSYREQFF	TRBJ2-1	TRBV7-9	-	TRBD2
TGTGCCAGCACCCCCGGACAGGGTGCCTTCTACGAGCAGTACTTC	CASTPGQGAFYEQYF	TRBJ2-7	TRBV28	-	TRBD1
TGCGCCAGCAGCTTGGTTCCAAATAGCAATCAGCCCCAGCATTTT	CASSLVPNSNQPQHF	TRBJ1-5	TRBV5-1	-	-
TGTGCCAGCAGTCACGAAGGGGCTGAAGCTTTCTTT	CASSHEGAEAFF	TRBJ1-1	TRBV6-5	-	-
TGCGCCAGCAGCGTGGACAGTTATGGCTACACCTTC	CASSVDSYGYTF	TRBJ1-2	TRBV10-2	few	-
TGTGCCAGCAGTTTAGGACAGGGTTATAGGTCCTACGAGCAGTACTTC	CASSLGQGYRSYEQYF	TRBJ2-7	TRBV27	-	TRBD1
TGCAGCGTTGGTCAGGGAAGGGAAAAACTGTTTTTT	CSVGQGREKLFF	TRBJ1-4	TRBV29-1	few	-
TGTGCCAGCAGCCGTGAGGGGACAGGCACAGATACGCAGTATTTT	CASSREGTGTDTQYF	TRBJ2-3	TRBV2	-	TRBD1
TGTGCCATCAGTGAGGCGAGTAGCGGGATCCAAGAGACCCAGTACTTC	CAISEASSGIQETQYF	TRBJ2-5	TRBV10-3	-	TRBD2
TGTGCCAGCAGCCAAGATACTAGCGGGGGGGCCACGTGGTCCTACGAGCAGTACTTC	CASSQDTSGGATWSYEQYF	TRBJ2-7	TRBV4-2	-	TRBD2
TGCGCCAGCAGCCCGACAGGGGGCGGACTCGAGCAGTACTTC	CASSPTGGGLEQYF	TRBJ2-7	TRBV5-1	-	TRBD1
TGTGCCAGTAGTATAGTCAGGGGGAGCAATCAGCCCCAGCATTTT	CASSIVRGSNQPQHF	TRBJ1-5	TRBV19	few	TRBD1
TGTGCCATCAGTGAGTCCTACGGGGAGCTGTTTTTT	CAISESYGELFF	TRBJ2-2	TRBV10-3	-	-
TGTGCCAGCAGCAAAGTTTTTGGACAGTACGAGCAGTACTTC	CASSKVFGQYEQYF	TRBJ2-7	TRBV21-1	-	-
TGTGCCAGCACCCCGGGACAGGGGGTGTCCTATAATTCACCCCTCCACTTT	CASTPGQGVSYNSPLHF	TRBJ1-6	TRBV11-2	once	TRBD1
TGTGCCTGGAGTGACCGGACAGGGATTGGTCAGCCCCAGCATTTT	CAWSDRTGIGQPQHF	TRBJ1-5	TRBV30	-	TRBD1
TGTGCCAGCAGTCCCGGACAGATGAACACTGAAGCTTTCTTT	CASSPGQMNTEAFF	TRBJ1-1	TRBV27	once	-